Listed below are T cell receptor beta chains from one sample, sequenced in a study of T cell changes during pregnancy in multiple sclerosis. Measured with immunoSEQ multiplex PCR; TCRdb has only the in-frame clones, and not every one. The data contain about 59,000 clones, more than 85% of them singletons. The sample in question was CD8+ T cells from peripheral blood mononuclear cells, obtained in the third trimester of pregnancy. These receptors all stem from a female donor with multiple sclerosis, enrolled in a pregnancy study. Both conserved end residues are part of each CDR3. Only part of the rows carry a size: once, few, many, or a class if the clone is expanded.

abundance	v_gene	j_gene	CDR3aa
once	TRBV27	TRBJ2-3	CASSSTSGRTDTQYF
-	TRBV6-1	TRBJ2-2	CASSEVGGTGELFF
-	TRBV7-2	TRBJ2-7	CASSSGLGGYEQYF
-	TRBV13	TRBJ2-2	CASSLASSGSGSPTGELFF
-	TRBV4-1	TRBJ2-1	CASSTHFTNNEQFF
-	TRBV6-6	TRBJ1-4	CASSYSTANEKLFF
-	TRBV7-8	TRBJ2-1	CASSFNLAGDYIYNEQFF
-	TRBV9	TRBJ2-3	CASSEGLAVRTDTQYF
-	TRBV5-1	TRBJ2-1	CASRGASGSRSSYNEQFF
-	TRBV27	TRBJ1-1	CASSLGALTEAFF
-	TRBV4-1	TRBJ1-2	CASSQDLGTGWNGYTF
-	TRBV7-9	TRBJ1-2	CASRGAGAFYGYTF
-	TRBV7-9	TRBJ1-2	CASSSNGGMDYGYTF
-	TRBV4-3	TRBJ2-7	CASSQPGQAGTDEQYF
-	TRBV7-9	TRBJ2-7	CASSLVDSGSYEQYF
-	TRBV7-7	TRBJ2-7	CASSQEASGSYEQYF
-	TRBV9	TRBJ2-7	CASSEDPRGYEQYF
once	TRBV29-1	TRBJ1-3	CSVVGGQEPGNTIYF
-	TRBV13	TRBJ2-7	CASSIRTVTYEQYF
once	TRBV25-1	TRBJ1-6	CASSEYNSGYNSPLHF
-	TRBV7-9	TRBJ2-3	CASSLPSRGTDTQYF
-	TRBV7-9	TRBJ2-2	CASSLPGSNTGELFF
-	TRBV7-9	TRBJ2-7	CASKTGGASYEQYF
-	TRBV27	TRBJ2-5	CASSPSGLAETQYF
-	TRBV15	TRBJ1-4	CATSIGATNEKLFF
-	TRBV9	TRBJ2-3	CASSVIGTDTQYF
once	TRBV10-2	TRBJ2-2	CASRVYTGELFF
-	TRBV6-6	TRBJ1-1	CASSYGGQSTEAFF
-	TRBV15	TRBJ2-3	CATNTGEGTDTQYF
-	TRBV28	TRBJ2-3	CASSLLQDTDTQYF
once	TRBV13	TRBJ2-1	CASSTTYNEQFF
-	TRBV21-1	TRBJ2-7	CASSIYRAYEQYF
-	TRBV27	TRBJ2-1	CASSSPGLAINEQFF
once	TRBV11-1	TRBJ2-3	CASSSRTGAGDTQYF
-	TRBV15	TRBJ1-5	CATSSARVNQPQHF
-	TRBV25-1	TRBJ1-5	CASSRRGNQPQHF
-	TRBV7-2	TRBJ1-2	CASSPGTRGRVLYGYTF
-	TRBV27	TRBJ2-1	CASSLQGTEQFF
-	TRBV10-2	TRBJ2-7	CASSEPAGVSYEQYF
once	TRBV27	TRBJ2-7	CASSPGQDYEQYF
-	TRBV27	TRBJ2-7	CASSWSGGSSYEQYF
-	TRBV27	TRBJ2-3	CASSLSYHAGATDTQYF
once	TRBV9	TRBJ2-7	CASSPSGYEQYF
-	TRBV5-1	TRBJ2-2	CASSLARTSPNTGELFF
-	TRBV5-1	TRBJ2-5	CASSFGSLETQYF
-	TRBV4-1	TRBJ2-2	CASSQAPQGLSGELFF
-	TRBV4-2	TRBJ2-7	CASSQARGREQYF
-	TRBV28	TRBJ2-7	CASSTVFPGLAGPPYEQYF
-	TRBV4-2	TRBJ1-5	CASSPTGYNQPQHF
-	TRBV27	TRBJ2-6	CASSWSPGTFPSGANVLTF
once	TRBV27	TRBJ2-1	CASSSMTSGSEFF
-	TRBV27	TRBJ2-7	CASSFGQGIHEQYF
-	TRBV9	TRBJ2-3	CASSVGTSGSGTDTQYF
-	TRBV4-1	TRBJ1-5	CASSQVGGVGQPQHF
-	TRBV5-1	TRBJ1-2	CASTLNTDSRYGYTF
-	TRBV13	TRBJ2-3	CASSSGFNTDTQYF
-	TRBV5-6	TRBJ2-5	CASSWIAGVQETQYF
-	TRBV19	TRBJ2-5	CASSAGPLQETQYF
once	TRBV5-1	TRBJ1-1	CASSWTGTANTEAFF